These 9 T cell receptor beta chains came from one sample sequenced in a study of blood T cell repertoires in COVID-19. Libraries were prepared by immunoSEQ multiplex PCR; TCRdb keeps only in-frame clonotypes and omits some of them. The sample lists 150,000 or so clones; over 75% were seen once. Input material: peripheral blood. These receptors originate from a man younger than 35 with COVID-19, enrolled during active disease.

The V gene is TRBV11-3, the J gene TRBJ2-3, with 10 bases that match TRBD2. The junction had 9 bases not matched to a gene; V was cut back by 5 bases and J by 4 bases. Germline-derived CDR1 and CDR2 are SGHNT and YENEEA. The CDR3 has 16 amino acids. The CDR3 nucleotides read TGTGCCAGCAGCAAAGGCGCTAGCGGGAGATCAGATACGCAGTATTTT. This codes for CASSKGASGRSDTQYF.

V usage is TRBV13 and J usage is TRBJ1-4; D gene uncertain. CDR3 length: 13 residues. With 5 bases removed from V and 8 bases from J, the gap between germline ends came to 12 bases. The germline gives CDR1 PRHDT, CDR2 FYEKMQ (reference sequence). CDR3 sequence: CASSPPRLEKLFF. In nucleotides, the CDR3 is TGTGCCAGCAGCCCTCCGAGACTGGAAAAACTGTTTTTT.

A single count supports this clone. J is TRBJ2-7 and V is TRBV28; 14 bases line up with TRBD2. Germline CDR1 MDHEN, CDR2 SYDVKM. With V trimmed by 6 bases and J by 2 bases, 15 bases remained unmatched. The CDR3 is 19 amino acids. CDR3: CASSSRLAGGNYHPYEQYF. As DNA, the CDR3 is TGTGCCAGCAGCTCACGACTAGCGGGAGGGAATTACCACCCCTACGAGCAGTACTTC.

The chain recombines TRBV7-9 with TRBJ1-5; 7 nucleotides align to TRBD1. Germline V lookup: CDR1 SEHNR, CDR2 FQNEAQ (reference sequence). V gave up 1 base and J gave up 5 bases; unmatched junction bases: 5. The CDR3 is 15 residues long. CDR3: CASSLGDTGDQPQHF. The CDR3 bases are TGTGCCAGCAGCTTAGGTGATACAGGGGATCAGCCCCAGCATTTT.

This rearrangement joins TRBV5-4 to TRBJ1-1, with TRBD1 as a possible D gene (6 bases). Trimming left V 4 bases short and J 4 bases short, with 14 bases between. CDR3 length equals 14 residues. Germline CDR1 SGHNT, CDR2 YYREEE (reference sequence). The CDR3 spells CASSTLRGGTEAFF. CDR3 nucleotides: TGTGCCAGCAGCACACTCAGGGGCGGCACTGAAGCTTTCTTT. Complete variable domain (other parts from reference TRBV5-4 and TRBJ1-1): ETGVTQSPTHLIKTRGQQVTLRCSSQSGHNTVSWYQQALGQGPQFIFQYYREEENGRGNFPPRFSGLQFPNYSSELNVNALELDDSALYLCASSTLRGGTEAFFGQGTRLTVV.

The gene calls are TRBV2 and TRBJ2-1, with 9 bases fitting TRBD1. Germline V gives CDR1 SNHLY, CDR2 FYNNEI. With V trimmed by 4 bases and J by 1 base, 2 bases remained unmatched. This CDR3 region has 15 residues. Written as DNA, the CDR3 is TGTGCCAGCAGTGGGGACAGGGTTTCCTACAATGAGCAGTTCTTC. This encodes CASSGDRVSYNEQFF.

The gene calls are TRBV28 and TRBJ1-5, with 10 positions matching TRBD1. Germline CDR1 MDHEN, CDR2 SYDVKM. V shed 4 bases, J shed 0 bases, and the junction held 6 bases outside the gene matches. This CDR3 has 17 amino acids. This CDR3 reads CASSYMGTGASNQPQHF. The CDR3 nucleotides are TGTGCCAGCAGTTATATGGGGACAGGGGCTAGCAATCAGCCCCAGCATTTT.

The chain joins TRBV7-8 to TRBJ2-2; D gene uncertain. The CDR3 runs to 13 residues. V lost 5 bases and J 4 bases, leaving 8 bases between the germline ends. Germline CDR1 reads SGHVS; CDR2 reads FQNEAQ. The chain's CDR3 is CASSAGVTGELFF. Written as DNA, the CDR3 is TGTGCCAGCAGCGCCGGAGTCACCGGGGAGCTGTTTTTT.

The V and J genes are TRBV6-5 and TRBJ2-7; 11 bases are a match to TRBD1. The V and J ends lost 4 bases and 4 bases, in that order; junction bases with no gene match: 6. The CDR3 runs to 15 residues. The germline V gene has CDR1 MNHEY and CDR2 SVGAGI. CDR3 DNA sequence: TGTGCCAGCAGTTTACTAGGGACAGGGGGGTACGAGCAGTACTTC. It encodes CASSLLGTGGYEQYF.